This TCR beta chain stems from a study of blood T cell repertoires in COVID-19. Study in general: COVID-19 samples, acute and convalescent, were from the United States, Italy and Spain. PBMCs, B-cell-depleted T cells, or T cells were the source of the cDNA or gDNA that made up the material.

Original processing notes: Amplified reference gene primers provided the basis for estimating nucleated cell counts. Sequenced by immunoSEQ multiplex PCR; TCRdb stores in-frame clones only, minus some. The V and J calls and clone size are taken from that table; D and trimming were inferred from the DNA. Of some 80,000 clones in the sample, 65% to 90% are singletons; the top ten hold under 25%. The receptor was isolated from a woman between 50 and 59 years old with acute or convalescent COVID-19. What was sequenced was peripheral blood.

CDR3 in amino acids: CASSLARDSEQYF. CDR3 nucleotide sequence: TGTGCCAGCAGCTTAGCACGCGACAGCGAGCAGTACTTC. V is TRBV7-2 and J is TRBJ2-7; D may be TRBD1 (5 bases). The CDR3 runs to 13 residues. Germline CDR1 SGHTA, CDR2 FQGNSA. The V end was cut by 0 bases, the J end by 6 bases, with 9 bases between.